Described below is a single T cell receptor beta chain sequence and its context. The entry originates in a study of CD8 T cells in ankylosing spondylitis. The authors made TCR beta libraries by quantitative 5'-RACE with molecular barcodes. TCRdb called the 5' RACE reads again in MiXCR, with one record for every CDR3 protein. The sample lists about 250,000 distinct CDR3 sequences, approximately 30% occurring once. Germline V gene sequence: CDR1 LNHDA, CDR2 SQIVND (reference sequence). Trimming removed 4 bases from V and 4 bases from J, with 16 bases in between. The CDR3 has 15 residues. This chain uses TRBV19 with TRBJ1-2; D may be TRBD1 (5 bases). The specimen was blood, either unsorted or a sorted T cell fraction (not recorded which). This receptor was taken from a male donor with ankylosing spondylitis or in good health (not recorded which). CDR3 nucleotides: TGTGCCAGTAGTAGGGCCCAACAGGACATCTATGGCTACACCTTC. Encoded protein: CASSRAQQDIYGYTF.